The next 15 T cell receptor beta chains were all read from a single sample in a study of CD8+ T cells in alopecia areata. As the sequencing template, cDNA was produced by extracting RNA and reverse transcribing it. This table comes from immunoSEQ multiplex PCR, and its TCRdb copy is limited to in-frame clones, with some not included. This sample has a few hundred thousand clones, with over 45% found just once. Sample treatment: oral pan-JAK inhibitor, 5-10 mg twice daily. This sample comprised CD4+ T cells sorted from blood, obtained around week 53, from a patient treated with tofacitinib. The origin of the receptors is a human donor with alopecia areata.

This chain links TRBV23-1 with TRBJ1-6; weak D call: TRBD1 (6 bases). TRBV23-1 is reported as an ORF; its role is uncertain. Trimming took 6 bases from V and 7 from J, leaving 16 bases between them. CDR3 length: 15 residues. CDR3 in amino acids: CASRGTQTFNSPLHF. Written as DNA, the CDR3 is TGCGCCAGCAGGGGGACACAAACATTCAATTCACCCCTCCACTTT.

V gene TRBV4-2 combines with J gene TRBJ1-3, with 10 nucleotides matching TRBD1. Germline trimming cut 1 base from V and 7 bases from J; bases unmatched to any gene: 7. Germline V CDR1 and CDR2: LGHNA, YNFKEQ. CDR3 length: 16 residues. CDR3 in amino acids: CASSQALGQGRNTIYF. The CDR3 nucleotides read TGTGCCAGCAGCCAAGCTTTGGGACAGGGGCGGAACACCATATATTTT.

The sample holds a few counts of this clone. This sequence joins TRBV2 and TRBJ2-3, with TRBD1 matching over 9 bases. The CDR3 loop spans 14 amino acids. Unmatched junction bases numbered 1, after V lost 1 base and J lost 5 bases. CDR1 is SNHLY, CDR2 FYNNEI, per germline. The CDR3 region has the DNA TGTGCCAGCAGTGAAGGGACAGGGGAAGATACGCAGTATTTT. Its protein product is CASSEGTGEDTQYF.

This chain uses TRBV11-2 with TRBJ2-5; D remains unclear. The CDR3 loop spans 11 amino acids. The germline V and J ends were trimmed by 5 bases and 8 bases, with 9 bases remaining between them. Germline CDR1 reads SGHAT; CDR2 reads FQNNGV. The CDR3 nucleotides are TGTGCCAGCAGCGAAAGCTTTACCCAGTACTTC. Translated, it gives CASSESFTQYF.

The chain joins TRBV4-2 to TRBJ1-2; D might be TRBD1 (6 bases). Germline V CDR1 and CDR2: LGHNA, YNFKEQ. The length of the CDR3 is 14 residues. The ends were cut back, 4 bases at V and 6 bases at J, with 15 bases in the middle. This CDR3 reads CASSPGPRGDGYTF. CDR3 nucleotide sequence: TGTGCCAGCAGCCCGGGCCCTAGGGGGGATGGCTACACCTTC.

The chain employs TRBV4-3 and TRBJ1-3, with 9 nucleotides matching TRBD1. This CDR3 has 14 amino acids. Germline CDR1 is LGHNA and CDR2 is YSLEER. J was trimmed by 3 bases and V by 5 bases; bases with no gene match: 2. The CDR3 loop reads CASSWTGDGNTIYF. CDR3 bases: TGCGCCAGCAGCTGGACAGGGGATGGAAACACCATATATTTT.

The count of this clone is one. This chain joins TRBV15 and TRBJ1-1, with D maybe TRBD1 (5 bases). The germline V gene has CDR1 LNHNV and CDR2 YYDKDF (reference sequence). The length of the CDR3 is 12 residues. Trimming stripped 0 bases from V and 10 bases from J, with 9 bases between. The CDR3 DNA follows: TGTGCCACCAGCAGAGAGACAGCTGGAGCTTTCTTT. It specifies CATSRETAGAFF.

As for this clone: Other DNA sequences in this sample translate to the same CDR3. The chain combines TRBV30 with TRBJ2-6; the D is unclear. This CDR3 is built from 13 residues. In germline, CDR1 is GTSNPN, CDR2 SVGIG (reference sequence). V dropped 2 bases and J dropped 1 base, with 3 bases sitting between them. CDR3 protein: CAWSSSGANVLTF. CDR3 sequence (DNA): TGTGCCTGGAGTTCGTCTGGGGCCAACGTCCTGACTTTC.

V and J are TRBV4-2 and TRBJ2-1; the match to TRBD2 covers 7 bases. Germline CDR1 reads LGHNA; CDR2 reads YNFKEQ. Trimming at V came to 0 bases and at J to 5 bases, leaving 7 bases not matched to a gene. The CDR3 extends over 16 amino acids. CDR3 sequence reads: CASSQDPGTIHNEQFF. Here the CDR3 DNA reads TGTGCCAGCAGCCAAGATCCGGGGACTATTCACAATGAGCAGTTCTTC.

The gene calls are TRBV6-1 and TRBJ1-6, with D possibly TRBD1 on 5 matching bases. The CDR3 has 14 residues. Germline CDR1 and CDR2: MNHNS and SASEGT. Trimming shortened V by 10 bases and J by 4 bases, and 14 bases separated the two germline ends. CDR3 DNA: TGTGCCACAGAGGGGTCCGGGTATAATTCACCCCTCCACTTT. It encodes CATEGSGYNSPLHF.

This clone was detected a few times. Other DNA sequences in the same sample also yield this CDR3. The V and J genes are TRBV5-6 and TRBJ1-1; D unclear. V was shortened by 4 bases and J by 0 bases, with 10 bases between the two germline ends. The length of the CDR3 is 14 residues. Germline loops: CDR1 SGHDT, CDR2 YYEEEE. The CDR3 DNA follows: TGTGCCAGCAGCCGAGGTAGACTGAACACTGAAGCTTTCTTT. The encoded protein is CASSRGRLNTEAFF.

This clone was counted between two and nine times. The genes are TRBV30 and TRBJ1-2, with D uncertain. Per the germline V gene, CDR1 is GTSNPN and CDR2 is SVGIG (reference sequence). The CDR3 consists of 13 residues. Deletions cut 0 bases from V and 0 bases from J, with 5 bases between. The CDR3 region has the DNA TGTGCCTGGAGTGTCACCGCTAACTATGGCTACACCTTC. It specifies CAWSVTANYGYTF.

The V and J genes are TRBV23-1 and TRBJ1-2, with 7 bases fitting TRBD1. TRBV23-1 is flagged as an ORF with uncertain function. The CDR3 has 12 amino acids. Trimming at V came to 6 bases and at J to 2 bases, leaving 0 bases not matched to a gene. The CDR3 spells CASRDRNYGYTF. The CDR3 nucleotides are TGCGCCAGCAGGGACAGGAACTATGGCTACACCTTC.

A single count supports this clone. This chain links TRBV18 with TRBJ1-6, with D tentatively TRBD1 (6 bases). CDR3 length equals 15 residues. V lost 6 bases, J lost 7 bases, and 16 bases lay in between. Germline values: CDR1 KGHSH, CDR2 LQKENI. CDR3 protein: CASSQGGNYNSPLHF. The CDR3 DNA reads TGTGCCAGCTCCCAAGGGGGGAATTACAATTCACCCCTCCACTTT.

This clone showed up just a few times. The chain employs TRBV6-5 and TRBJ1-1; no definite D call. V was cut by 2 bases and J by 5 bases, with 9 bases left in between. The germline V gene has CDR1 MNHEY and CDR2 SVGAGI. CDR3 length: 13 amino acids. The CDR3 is CASSYGRETEAFF. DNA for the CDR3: TGTGCCAGCAGTTACGGAAGGGAGACTGAAGCTTTCTTT.